Following are 5 T cell receptor beta chains from one sample sequenced in a study of blood T cell repertoires in COVID-19. Sequencing used immunoSEQ multiplex PCR; TCRdb keeps in-frame clones, though not all of them. Of fewer than 200,000 clones in the sample, around 89% were seen once. The specimen sequenced was peripheral blood. These receptors all come from a man between 18 and 35 years old who had recovered from COVID-19.

The genes are TRBV7-2 and TRBJ2-1; D might be TRBD1 (5 bases). The V and J ends lost 2 bases and 7 bases respectively, with 24 bases between them. CDR3 length: 18 amino acids. CDR1 is SGHTA and CDR2 is FQGNSA in the germline V gene. The CDR3 DNA reads TGTGCCAGCAGCTTACGGACAATCAGGGTGGGTATCGGTAATGAGCAGTTCTTC. Translated, it gives CASSLRTIRVGIGNEQFF.

This chain uses TRBV7-2 with TRBJ2-1; D ambiguous. From germline, CDR1 is SGHTA and CDR2 FQGNSA. V gave up 5 bases and J gave up 6 bases, with 11 bases separating them. The CDR3 length is 13 residues. The CDR3 is CASSQASGNEQFF. The CDR3 region has the DNA TGTGCCAGCAGCCAAGCTAGTGGCAATGAGCAGTTCTTC.

The V and J genes are TRBV5-1 and TRBJ1-1; 9 bases align to TRBD1. V trimming: 2 bases; J trimming: 1 base; junction bases outside the gene matches: 3. CDR3 length equals 15 residues. CDR1 and CDR2 from the germline V gene are SGHRS and YFSETQ. Here the CDR3 DNA reads TGCGCCAGCAGCTTCGGGACAGGGTCGAACACTGAAGCTTTCTTT. This encodes CASSFGTGSNTEAFF.

This clone appeared a single time. V and J are TRBV5-6 and TRBJ2-3, with D perhaps TRBD2 (6 bases). There are 13 residues in the CDR3. Germline lookup yields CDR1 SGHDT and CDR2 YYEEEE. The CDR3 loop reads CASEGPLVDTQYF. The DNA of the CDR3 is TGTGCATCGGAGGGCCCTTTGGTAGATACGCAGTATTTT.

The rearrangement links TRBV5-5 to TRBJ2-7, with TRBD1 identical over 8 bases. The CDR3 has 14 amino acids. The V segment lost 5 bases and the J segment 5 bases; nucleotides outside the gene matches: 9. CDR1 and CDR2 (germline): SGHKS, YYEKEE (reference sequence). The CDR3 is CASRFRQGFDEQYF. DNA for the CDR3: TGTGCCAGCAGATTTAGACAGGGGTTCGACGAGCAGTACTTC.